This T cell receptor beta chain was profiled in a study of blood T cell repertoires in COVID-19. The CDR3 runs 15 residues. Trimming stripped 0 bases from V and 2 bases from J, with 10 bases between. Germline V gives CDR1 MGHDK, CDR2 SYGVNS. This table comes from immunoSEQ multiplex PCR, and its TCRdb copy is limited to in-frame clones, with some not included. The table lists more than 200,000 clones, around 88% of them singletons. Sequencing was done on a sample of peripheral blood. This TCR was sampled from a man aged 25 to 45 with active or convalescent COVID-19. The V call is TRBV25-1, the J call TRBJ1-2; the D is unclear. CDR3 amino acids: CASSEYLGGNYGYTF. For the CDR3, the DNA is TGTGCCAGCAGTGAATATCTCGGCGGGAACTATGGCTACACCTTC.